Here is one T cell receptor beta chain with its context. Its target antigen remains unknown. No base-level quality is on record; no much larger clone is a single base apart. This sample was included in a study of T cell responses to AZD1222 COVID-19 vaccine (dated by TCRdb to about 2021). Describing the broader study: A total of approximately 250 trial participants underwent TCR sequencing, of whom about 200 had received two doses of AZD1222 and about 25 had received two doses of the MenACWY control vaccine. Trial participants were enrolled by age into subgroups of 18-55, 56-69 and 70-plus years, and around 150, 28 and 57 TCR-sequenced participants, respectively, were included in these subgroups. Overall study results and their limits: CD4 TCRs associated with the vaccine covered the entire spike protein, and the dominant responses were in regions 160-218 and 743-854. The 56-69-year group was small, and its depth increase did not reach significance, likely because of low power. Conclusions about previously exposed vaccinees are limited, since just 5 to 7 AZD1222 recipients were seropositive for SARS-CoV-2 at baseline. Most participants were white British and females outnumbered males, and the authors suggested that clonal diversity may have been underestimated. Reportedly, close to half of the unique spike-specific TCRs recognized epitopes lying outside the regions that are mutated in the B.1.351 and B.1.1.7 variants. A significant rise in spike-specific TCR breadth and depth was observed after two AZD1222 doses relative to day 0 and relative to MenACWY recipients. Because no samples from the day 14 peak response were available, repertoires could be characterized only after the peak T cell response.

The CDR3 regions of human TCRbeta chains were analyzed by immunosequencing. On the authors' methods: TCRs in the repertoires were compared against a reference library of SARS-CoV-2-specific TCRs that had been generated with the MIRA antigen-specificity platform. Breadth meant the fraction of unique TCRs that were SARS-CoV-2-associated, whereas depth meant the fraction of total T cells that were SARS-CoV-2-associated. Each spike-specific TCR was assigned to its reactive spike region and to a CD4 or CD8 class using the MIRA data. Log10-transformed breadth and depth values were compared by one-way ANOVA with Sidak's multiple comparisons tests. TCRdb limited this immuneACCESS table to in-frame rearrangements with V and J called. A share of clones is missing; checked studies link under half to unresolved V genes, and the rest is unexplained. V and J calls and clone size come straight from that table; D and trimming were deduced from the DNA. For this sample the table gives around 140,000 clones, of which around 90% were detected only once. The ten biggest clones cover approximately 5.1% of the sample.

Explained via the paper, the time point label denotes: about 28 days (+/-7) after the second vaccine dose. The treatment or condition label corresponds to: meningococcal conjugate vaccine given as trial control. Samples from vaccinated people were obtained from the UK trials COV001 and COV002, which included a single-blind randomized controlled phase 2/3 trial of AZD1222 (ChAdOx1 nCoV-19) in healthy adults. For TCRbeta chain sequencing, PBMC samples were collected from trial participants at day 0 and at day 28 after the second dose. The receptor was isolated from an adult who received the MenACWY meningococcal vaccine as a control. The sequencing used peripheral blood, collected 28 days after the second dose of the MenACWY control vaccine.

CDR3 loop: CASSPIVNTEAFF. The DNA is as follows: TGCGCCAGCAGCCCAATTGTGAACACTGAAGCTTTCTTT. Recombination joined TRBV4-3 with TRBJ1-1, with no confident D gene call. V gives up 4 bases and J gives up 0 bases, and the segment between their germline ends measures 6 bases. The CDR3 goes from the cysteine to the phenylalanine over 13 residues. Just CDR3 DNA is preserved here, 39 bases in frame from base 1. Based on the germline V gene, the CDR1 and CDR2 sequences are LGHNA and YSLEER.